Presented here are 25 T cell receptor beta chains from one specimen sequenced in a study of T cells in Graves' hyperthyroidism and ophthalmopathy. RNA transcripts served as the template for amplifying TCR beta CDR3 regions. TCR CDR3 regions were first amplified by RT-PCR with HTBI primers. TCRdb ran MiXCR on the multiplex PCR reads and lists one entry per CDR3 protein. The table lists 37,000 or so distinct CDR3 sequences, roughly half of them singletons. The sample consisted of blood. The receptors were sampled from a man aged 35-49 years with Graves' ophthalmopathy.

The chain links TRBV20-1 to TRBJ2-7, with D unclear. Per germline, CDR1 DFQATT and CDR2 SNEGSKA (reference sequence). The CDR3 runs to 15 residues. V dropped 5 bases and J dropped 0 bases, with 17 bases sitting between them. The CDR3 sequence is CSAPRWTASSYEQYF. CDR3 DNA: TGCAGTGCTCCCCGTTGGACGGCAAGCTCCTACGAGCAGTACTTC.

The CDR3 nucleotides read TGCAGTGCTAGATCCGGGACAGGGAACACCGGGGAGCTGTTTTTT. Translated, it gives CSARSGTGNTGELFF. The chain joins TRBV20-1 to TRBJ2-2; TRBD1 agrees at 8 bases. J lost 1 base, V lost 2 bases, and 3 bases had no gene match. The CDR3 runs 15 residues. Germline CDR1 and CDR2: DFQATT and SNEGSKA (reference sequence).

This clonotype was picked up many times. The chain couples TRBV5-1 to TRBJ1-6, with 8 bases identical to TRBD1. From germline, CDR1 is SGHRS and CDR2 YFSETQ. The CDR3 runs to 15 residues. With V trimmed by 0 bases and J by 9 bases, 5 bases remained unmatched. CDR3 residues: CASSLVQGARSPLHF. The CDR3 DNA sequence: TGCGCCAGCAGCTTGGTTCAGGGGGCGCGTTCACCCCTCCACTTT.

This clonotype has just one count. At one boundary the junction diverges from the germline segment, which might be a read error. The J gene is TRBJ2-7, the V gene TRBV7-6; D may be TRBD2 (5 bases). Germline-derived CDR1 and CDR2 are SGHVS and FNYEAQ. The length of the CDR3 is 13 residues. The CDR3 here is CASSLLASGELYF. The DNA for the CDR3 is TGTGCCAGCAGCTTACTAGCTTCCGGGGAGCTGTACTTC. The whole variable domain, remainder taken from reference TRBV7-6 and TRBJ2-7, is GAGVSQSPRYKVTKRGQDVALRCDPISGHVSLYWYRQALGQGPEFLTYFNYEAQQDKSGLPNDRFSAERPEGSISTLTIQRTEQRDSAMYRCASSLLASGELYFGPGTRLTVT.

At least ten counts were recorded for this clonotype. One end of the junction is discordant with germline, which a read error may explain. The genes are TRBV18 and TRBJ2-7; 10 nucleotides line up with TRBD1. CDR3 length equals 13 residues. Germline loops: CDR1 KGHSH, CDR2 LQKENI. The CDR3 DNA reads TGTGCCAGCTCACCAGAGAGGGACAGGGGCCCCAACTTC. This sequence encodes CASSPERDRGPNF.

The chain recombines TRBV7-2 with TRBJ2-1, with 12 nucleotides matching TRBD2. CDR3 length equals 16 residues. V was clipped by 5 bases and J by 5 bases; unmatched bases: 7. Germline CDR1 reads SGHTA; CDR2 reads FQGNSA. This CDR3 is CASSTRTSGEHNEQFF. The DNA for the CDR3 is TGTGCCAGCAGCACCCGGACTAGCGGGGAACACAATGAGCAGTTCTTC. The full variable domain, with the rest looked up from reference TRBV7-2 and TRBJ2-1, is GAGVSQSPSNKVTEKGKDVELRCDPISGHTALYWYRQSLGQGLEFLIYFQGNSAPDKSGLPSDRFSAERTGGSVSTLTIQRTQQEDSAVYLCASSTRTSGEHNEQFFGPGTRLTVL.

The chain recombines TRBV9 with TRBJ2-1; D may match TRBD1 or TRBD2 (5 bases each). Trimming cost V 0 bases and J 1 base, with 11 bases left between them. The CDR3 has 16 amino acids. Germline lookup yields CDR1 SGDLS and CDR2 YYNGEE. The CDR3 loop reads CASSVASQGSYNEQFF. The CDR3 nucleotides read TGTGCCAGCAGCGTAGCTAGCCAGGGATCCTACAATGAGCAGTTCTTC.

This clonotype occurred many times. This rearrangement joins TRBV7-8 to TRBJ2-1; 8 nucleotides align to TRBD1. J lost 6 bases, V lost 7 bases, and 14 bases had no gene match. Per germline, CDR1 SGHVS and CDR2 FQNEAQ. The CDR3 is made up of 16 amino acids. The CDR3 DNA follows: TGTGCCAGCACCAATCCTACAGGGGGATTGGCCAATGAGCAGTTCTTC. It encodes CASTNPTGGLANEQFF.

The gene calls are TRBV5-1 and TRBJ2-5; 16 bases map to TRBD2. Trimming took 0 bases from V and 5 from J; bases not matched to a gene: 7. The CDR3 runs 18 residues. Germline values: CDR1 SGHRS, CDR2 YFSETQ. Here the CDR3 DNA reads TGCGCCAGCAGCTTGGCGGGACTAGCGGGAGGGCCGGGGGAGACCCAGTACTTC. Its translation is CASSLAGLAGGPGETQYF.

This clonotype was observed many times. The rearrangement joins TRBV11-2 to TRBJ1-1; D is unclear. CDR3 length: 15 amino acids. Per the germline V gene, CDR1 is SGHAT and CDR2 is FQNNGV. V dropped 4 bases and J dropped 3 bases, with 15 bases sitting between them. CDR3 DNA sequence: TGTGCCAGCAGCTCCCGGCCGGGTGAAGACACTGAAGCTTTCTTT. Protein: CASSSRPGEDTEAFF.

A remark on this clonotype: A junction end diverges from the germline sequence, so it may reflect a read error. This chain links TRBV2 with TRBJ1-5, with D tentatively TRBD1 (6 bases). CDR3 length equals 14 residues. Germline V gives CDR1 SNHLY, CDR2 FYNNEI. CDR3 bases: TGTGCCAGGAAAGGGGGGGCAAGCATTCAGCCCCAGCATTTT. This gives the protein CARKGGASIQPQHF.

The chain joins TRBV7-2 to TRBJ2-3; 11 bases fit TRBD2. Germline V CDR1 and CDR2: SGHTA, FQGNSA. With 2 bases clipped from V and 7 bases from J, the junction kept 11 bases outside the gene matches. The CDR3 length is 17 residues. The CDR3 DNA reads TGTGCCAGCAGCTTATCGCCCCGTAGCGGGAGGGGGAATACGCAGTATTTT. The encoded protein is CASSLSPRSGRGNTQYF.

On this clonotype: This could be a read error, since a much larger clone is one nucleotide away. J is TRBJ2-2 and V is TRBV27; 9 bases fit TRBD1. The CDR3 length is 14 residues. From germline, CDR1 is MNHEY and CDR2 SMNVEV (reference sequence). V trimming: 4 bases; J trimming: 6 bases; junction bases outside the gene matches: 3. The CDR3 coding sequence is TGTGCCAGCAGTTGGACAGGGGTTCCCGGGGAGCTGTTTTTT. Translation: CASSWTGVPGELFF.

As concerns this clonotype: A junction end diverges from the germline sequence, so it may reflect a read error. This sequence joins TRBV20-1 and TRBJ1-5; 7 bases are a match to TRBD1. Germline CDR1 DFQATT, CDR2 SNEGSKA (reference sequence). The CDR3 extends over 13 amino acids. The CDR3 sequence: CSAIRQGGQPRHF. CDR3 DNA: TGCAGTGCTATAAGACAGGGCGGTCAGCCCCGGCATTTT.

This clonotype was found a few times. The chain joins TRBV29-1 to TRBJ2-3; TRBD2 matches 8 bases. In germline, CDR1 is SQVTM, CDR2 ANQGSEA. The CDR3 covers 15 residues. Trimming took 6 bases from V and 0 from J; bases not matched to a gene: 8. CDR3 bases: TGCAGCGTAGCGAGACTAGCGAGTAGCACAGATACGCAGTATTTT. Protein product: CSVARLASSTDTQYF.

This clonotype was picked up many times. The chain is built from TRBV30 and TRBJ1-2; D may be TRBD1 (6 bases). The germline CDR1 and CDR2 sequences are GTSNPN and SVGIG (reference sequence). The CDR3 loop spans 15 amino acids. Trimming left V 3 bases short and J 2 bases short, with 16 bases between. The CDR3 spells CAWRRATGTNYGYTF. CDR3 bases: TGTGCCTGGAGGCGGGCTACAGGGACCAACTATGGCTACACCTTC. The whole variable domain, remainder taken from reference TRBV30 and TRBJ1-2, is SQTIHQWPATLVQPVGSPLSLECTVEGTSNPNLYWYRQAAGRGLQLLFYSVGIGQISSEVPQNLSASRPQDRQFILSSKKLLLSDSGFYLCAWRRATGTNYGYTFGSGTRLTVV.

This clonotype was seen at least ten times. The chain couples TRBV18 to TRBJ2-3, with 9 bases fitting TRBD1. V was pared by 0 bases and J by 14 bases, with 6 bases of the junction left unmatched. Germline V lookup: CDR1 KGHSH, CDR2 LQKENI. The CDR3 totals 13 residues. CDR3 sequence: CASSPPGQGLTYF. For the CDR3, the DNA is TGTGCCAGCTCACCACCGGGACAGGGTCTGACGTATTTT.

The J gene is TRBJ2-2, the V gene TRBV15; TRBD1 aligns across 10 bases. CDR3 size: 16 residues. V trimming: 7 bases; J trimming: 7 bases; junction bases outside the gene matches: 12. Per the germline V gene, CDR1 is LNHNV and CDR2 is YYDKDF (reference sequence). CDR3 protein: CATISGRQGAGGELFF. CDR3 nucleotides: TGTGCCACCATCAGCGGGAGACAGGGGGCCGGCGGGGAGCTGTTTTTT.

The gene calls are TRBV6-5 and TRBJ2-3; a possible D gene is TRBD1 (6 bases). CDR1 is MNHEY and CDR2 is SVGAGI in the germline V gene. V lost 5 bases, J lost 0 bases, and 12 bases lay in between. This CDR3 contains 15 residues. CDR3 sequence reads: CASSPDSLSTDTQYF. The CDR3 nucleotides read TGTGCCAGCAGTCCGGACAGTCTTAGCACAGATACGCAGTATTTT.

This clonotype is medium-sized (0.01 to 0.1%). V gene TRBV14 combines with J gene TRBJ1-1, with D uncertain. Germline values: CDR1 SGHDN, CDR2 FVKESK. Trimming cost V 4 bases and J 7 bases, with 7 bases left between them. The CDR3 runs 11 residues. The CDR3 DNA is TGTGCCAGCAGCCCCCTGCTTGAAGCTTTCTTT. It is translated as CASSPLLEAFF.

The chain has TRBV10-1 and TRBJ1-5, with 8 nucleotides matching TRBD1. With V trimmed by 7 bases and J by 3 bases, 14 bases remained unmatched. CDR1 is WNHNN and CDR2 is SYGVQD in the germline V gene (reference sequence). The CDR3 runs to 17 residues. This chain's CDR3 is CASTQGDRGSYNQPQHF. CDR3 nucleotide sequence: TGCGCCAGCACCCAAGGTGACAGGGGATCTTACAATCAGCCCCAGCATTTT.

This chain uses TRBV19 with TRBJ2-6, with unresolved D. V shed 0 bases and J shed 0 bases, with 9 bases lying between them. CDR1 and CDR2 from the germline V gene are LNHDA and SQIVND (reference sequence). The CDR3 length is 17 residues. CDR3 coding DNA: TGTGCCAGTAGTATAGAGGATTGGGTCTCTGGGGCCAACGTCCTGACTTTC. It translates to CASSIEDWVSGANVLTF.

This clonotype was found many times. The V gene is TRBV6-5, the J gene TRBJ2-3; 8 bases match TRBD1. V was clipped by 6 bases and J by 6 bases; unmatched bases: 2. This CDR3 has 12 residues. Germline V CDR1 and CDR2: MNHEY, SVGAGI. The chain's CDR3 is CASRTGDDTQYF. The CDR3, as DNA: TGTGCCAGCAGGACAGGGGATGATACGCAGTATTTT.

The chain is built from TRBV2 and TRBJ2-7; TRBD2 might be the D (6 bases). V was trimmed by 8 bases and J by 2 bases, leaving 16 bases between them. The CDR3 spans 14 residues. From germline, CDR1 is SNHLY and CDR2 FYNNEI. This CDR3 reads CASSRDGGPYEQYF. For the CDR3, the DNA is TGTGCCAGCTCCCGGGACGGGGGACCCTACGAGCAGTACTTC.

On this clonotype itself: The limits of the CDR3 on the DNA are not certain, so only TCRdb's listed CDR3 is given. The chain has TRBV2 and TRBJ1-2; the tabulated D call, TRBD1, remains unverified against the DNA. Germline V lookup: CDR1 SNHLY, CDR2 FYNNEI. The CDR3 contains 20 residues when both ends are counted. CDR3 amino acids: CASRGLVNEQFFGPGTRLTF.